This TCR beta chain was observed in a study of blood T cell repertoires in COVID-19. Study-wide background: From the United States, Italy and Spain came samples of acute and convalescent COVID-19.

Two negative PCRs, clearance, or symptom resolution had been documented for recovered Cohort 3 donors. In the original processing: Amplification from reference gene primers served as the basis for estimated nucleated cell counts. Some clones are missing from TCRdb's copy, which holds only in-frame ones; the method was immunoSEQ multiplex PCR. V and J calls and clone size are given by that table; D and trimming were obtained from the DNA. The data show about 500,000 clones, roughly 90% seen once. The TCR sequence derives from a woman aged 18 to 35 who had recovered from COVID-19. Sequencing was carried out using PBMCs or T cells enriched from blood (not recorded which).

CDR3 sequence (DNA): TGTGCCAGCAGCCAAGATGTTGGGGGGGCAGATACGCAGTATTTT. Protein product: CASSQDVGGADTQYF. The chain joins TRBV3-1 (or the pseudogene TRBV3-2) to TRBJ2-3; 7 bases fit TRBD2. V lost 0 bases and J lost 4; bases outside the gene matches: 4. The germline gives CDR1 LGHDT, CDR2 YNNKEL (reference sequence). The CDR3 covers 15 residues.